The clone carrying this T cell receptor (beta chain) was detected ten times or more. Its antigen is as yet unknown. MiXCR was run by TCRdb on the multiplex PCR reads, yielding one entry per CDR3 protein. This sample has about 270,000 distinct CDR3 sequences, with over 25% found just once. The germline V gene has CDR1 LNHDA and CDR2 SQIVND (reference sequence). The junction had 4 bases not matched to a gene; V was cut back by 6 bases and J by 0 bases. This CDR3 has 16 amino acids. This sample stems from a study of breast tumors, draining lymph nodes, adjacent tissues. Study-level points and caveats: Tumor TCR diversity was below lymph nodes but above nontumor tissue. The data were judged consistent with most tumor T cells coming from lymph node and expanding in tumor. Luminal-like breast cancer showed significantly greater tumor-nontumor repertoire similarity than basal-like breast cancer did. Data only fit, rather than demonstrated, lymph node origin of most tumor T cells.

Samples came from axillary lymph nodes draining the breast cancer. V usage is TRBV19 and J usage is TRBJ2-1, with 11 bases fitting TRBD2. The sample consisted of axillary lymph node tissue. This clonotype was sampled from a female donor with breast cancer. Some clones in this sample may be carry-over from other donors' samples. The CDR3: CASRPTSGSSYNEQFF. In DNA, the CDR3 is TGTGCCAGTAGACCTACTAGCGGGAGCTCCTACAATGAGCAGTTCTTC.